This passage covers 23 T cell receptor beta chains from one sample sequenced in a study of metastatic and nonmetastatic thyroid tumors. TCRdb re-processed the PCR reads through MiXCR. The profile shows approximately 16,000 clones, approximately 31% of them singletons. There were no patients who had received any treatment before thyroid surgery. The material sequenced was tumor tissue. These receptors came from a male donor with papillary thyroid cancer or a benign thyroid nodule (not recorded which). Some clones in this sample may be carry-over from other donors' samples.

This clone showed up many times. CDR3 in DNA: TGTGCCAGCAGCGTAGGGGACAATTTGAACACTGAAGCTTTCTTT. It encodes CASSVGDNLNTEAFF. This chain links TRBV9 with TRBJ1-1, with D possibly being TRBD1 (6 bases). CDR1 is SGDLS, CDR2 YYNGEE, per germline. The CDR3 consists of 15 residues. The ends were cut back, 0 bases at V and 0 bases at J, with 9 bases in the middle.

In this sample, this clone is medium-sized. J is TRBJ2-1 and V is TRBV7-3; D is unclear. Germline CDR1 SGHTA, CDR2 FQGTGA. The CDR3 is 14 residues long. V was pared by 5 bases and J by 6 bases, with 14 bases between. CDR3 in DNA: TGTGCCAGCAGCCCGACGGCGGCTTTCAATGAGCAGTTCTTC. This codes for CASSPTAAFNEQFF.

This clone was counted ten times or more. The rearrangement joins TRBV5-7 to TRBJ2-1; 7 nucleotides match TRBD2. TRBV5-7 is an ORF, and what it does is uncertain. The ends lost 4 bases at V and 6 bases at J; junction bases unmatched: 10. The CDR3 is 15 amino acids. This CDR3 reads CASSLDPAGFNEQFF. The CDR3 DNA sequence: TGTGCCAGCAGCCTCGACCCAGCGGGGTTCAATGAGCAGTTCTTC.

This clone was counted between two and nine times. V and J are TRBV24-1 and TRBJ1-2; maybe TRBD1 (5 bases). From germline, CDR1 is KGHDR and CDR2 SFDVKD. There are 15 residues in the CDR3. Trimming stripped 3 bases from V and 0 bases from J, with 10 bases between. The CDR3 DNA reads as TGTGCCACCAGTGATGACAGAGACCCTAACTATGGCTACACCTTC. It translates to CATSDDRDPNYGYTF.

Concerning this clone: This CDR3 is missing its conserved last phenylalanine or tryptophan, likely due to a read error. The CDR3: CASSLTLAGEPKETQYL. The CDR3 DNA sequence: TGTGCCAGCAGCTTGACTCTGGCGGGAGAGCCTAAAGAGACCCAGTACCTC. The gene calls are TRBV11-1 and TRBJ2-5, with TRBD2 identical over 7 bases. This CDR3 is built from 17 residues. The J segment lost 3 bases and the V segment lost 3 bases, leaving 13 bases of the junction unmatched. Germline loops: CDR1 SGHAT, CDR2 FQDESV (reference sequence).

The chain couples TRBV20-1 to TRBJ2-7; 13 bases align to TRBD2. Germline V gene data show CDR1 as DFQATT and CDR2 as SNEGSKA (reference sequence). This CDR3 is built from 15 residues. V gave up 0 bases and J gave up 6 bases; unmatched junction bases: 5. The CDR3 here is CSARDQLAGGIEQYF. In DNA, the CDR3 is TGCAGTGCTAGAGATCAACTAGCGGGAGGGATCGAGCAGTACTTC.

The chain is built from TRBV9 and TRBJ2-7; tentatively, D is TRBD2 (5 bases). The germline V gene encodes CDR1 SGDLS and CDR2 YYNGEE. The CDR3 covers 13 residues. The V end lost 0 bases, the J end lost 6 bases, and 10 bases lay between the germline ends. The CDR3 loop is CASSVGVGVEQYF. DNA of the CDR3: TGTGCCAGCAGCGTAGGGGTCGGGGTCGAGCAGTACTTC.

This clone has at least ten counts. The CDR3 here is CASSQDGGLQETQYF. The CDR3 nucleotides are TGTGCCAGCAGCCAAGACGGCGGACTACAAGAGACCCAGTACTTC. V and J are TRBV3-1 and TRBJ2-5; maybe TRBD2 (6 bases). The V end lost 0 bases, the J end lost 2 bases, and 10 bases lay between the germline ends. This CDR3 spans 15 amino acids. The V gene's germline CDR1 is LGHDT and CDR2 YNNKEL (reference sequence).

The V gene is TRBV7-9, the J gene TRBJ1-4; no clear D gene. Per germline, CDR1 SEHNR and CDR2 FQNEAQ (reference sequence). There are 14 residues in the CDR3. The V end was cut by 3 bases, the J end by 3 bases, with 8 bases between. The CDR3: CASSFETANEKLFF. CDR3 in DNA: TGTGCCAGCAGCTTCGAAACGGCTAATGAAAAACTGTTTTTT. The full variable domain, in which reference TRBV7-9 and TRBJ1-4 provide the parts outside the CDR3, is DTGVSQNPRHKITKRGQNVTFRCDPISEHNRLYWYRQTLGQGPEFLTYFQNEAQLEKSRLLSDRFSAERPKGSFSTLEIQRTEQGDSAMYLCASSFETANEKLFFGSGTQLSVL.

This rearrangement joins TRBV5-1 to TRBJ1-4; TRBD1 is a possible D gene (6 bases). The CDR3 sequence is 14 residues long. V was pared by 4 bases and J by 4 bases, with 11 bases between. CDR1 is SGHRS, CDR2 YFSETQ, per germline. The CDR3 here is CASSTDRNNEKLFF. Written as DNA, the CDR3 is TGCGCCAGCAGCACCGACAGGAATAATGAAAAACTGTTTTTT.

The J gene is TRBJ2-3, the V gene TRBV20-1; 10 positions match TRBD2. Germline CDR1 and CDR2: DFQATT and SNEGSKA (reference sequence). V lost 6 bases and J lost 2; bases outside the gene matches: 8. This CDR3 comprises 15 residues. CDR3 DNA sequence: TGCAGTGCATGGGAAGCGGGGGGGACCACAGATACGCAGTATTTT. Translation: CSAWEAGGTTDTQYF.

Regarding this clone: The conserved final phenylalanine or tryptophan is absent from the CDR3, which likely points to a read error. The genes are TRBV6-4 and TRBJ2-3, with D maybe TRBD2 (5 bases). V was trimmed by 4 bases and J by 5 bases, leaving 10 bases between them. The CDR3 length is 13 residues. The V gene's germline CDR1 is MRHNA and CDR2 SNTAGT. The CDR3 coding sequence is TGTGCCAGCAGTGGGACTTGCAGAGATACGCAGTATGTT. Its protein is CASSGTCRDTQYV.

V and J are TRBV7-8 and TRBJ2-1; 8 nucleotides line up with TRBD2. The V and J ends lost 5 bases and 6 bases, in that order; junction bases with no gene match: 9. Germline lookup yields CDR1 SGHVS and CDR2 FQNEAQ. The CDR3 contains 15 residues. CDR3 DNA sequence: TGTGCCAGCAGCCTAACCAGGACTAGCCTCAATGAGCAGTTCTTC. This codes for CASSLTRTSLNEQFF.

V is TRBV11-2 and J is TRBJ2-7, with D possibly TRBD2 on 6 matching bases. Germline V gene sequence: CDR1 SGHAT, CDR2 FQNNGV. V was pared by 5 bases and J by 1 base, with 12 bases between. This CDR3 is 14 amino acids long. The CDR3 coding sequence is TGTGCCAGCAGCGTTAGCGGTCCTTCCTACGAGCAGTACTTC. It is translated as CASSVSGPSYEQYF.

This clone was observed at least ten times. The chain has TRBV6-4 and TRBJ2-3; 10 bases are shared with TRBD2. V lost 6 bases to trimming and J lost 4 bases; unmatched junction nucleotides: 10. The CDR3 runs to 16 residues. Germline loops: CDR1 MRHNA, CDR2 SNTAGT. CDR3 region: CASSPEVAGGPDTQYF. In nucleotides, the CDR3 is TGTGCCAGCAGCCCCGAGGTAGCGGGGGGCCCAGATACGCAGTATTTT.

This clone appeared a single time. The chain has TRBV20-1 and TRBJ1-5, with a tentative D call TRBD1 (6 bases). The germline V gene encodes CDR1 DFQATT and CDR2 SNEGSKA (reference sequence). Between the trimmed V and J ends, which lost 3 bases and 5 bases, there was a span of 11 bases. The length of the CDR3 is 13 residues. CDR3 nucleotides: TGCAGTGCTAGTGAGGGGGAGTATCAGCCCCAGCATTTT. Protein sequence: CSASEGEYQPQHF.

In the case of this clone: Without the conserved terminal phenylalanine or tryptophan, this CDR3 likely stems from a read error. This chain uses TRBV27 with TRBJ1-1; D gene ambiguous. Deletions cut 0 bases from V and 3 bases from J, with 11 bases between. CDR1 is MNHEY, CDR2 SMNVEV, per germline (reference sequence). The CDR3 contains 15 residues. CDR3 sequence: CASSLSARGYTEAFC. The DNA for the CDR3 is TGTGCCAGCAGTTTATCGGCCCGCGGGTACACTGAAGCTTTCTGT.

This chain links TRBV5-1 with TRBJ2-1, with D maybe TRBD2 (6 bases). Germline V lookup: CDR1 SGHRS, CDR2 YFSETQ. The CDR3 sequence is 16 residues long. Trimming removed 0 bases at V and 7 bases at J, with 17 bases between. The CDR3 here is CASSLAAGTGRNEQFF. CDR3 sequence (DNA): TGCGCCAGCAGCTTGGCCGCAGGGACTGGGAGAAATGAGCAGTTCTTC. Full variable domain (missing parts from reference TRBV5-1 and TRBJ2-1): KAGVTQTPRYLIKTRGQQVTLSCSPISGHRSVSWYQQTPGQGLQFLFEYFSETQRNKGNFPGRFSGRQFSNSRSEMNVSTLELGDSALYLCASSLAAGTGRNEQFFGPGTRLTVL.

This clone was counted between two and nine times. The V gene is TRBV5-1, the J gene TRBJ1-1; D remains unclear. The V end was cut by 0 bases, the J end by 4 bases, with 7 bases between. The CDR3 length is 13 residues. Germline V gene data show CDR1 as SGHRS and CDR2 as YFSETQ. CDR3 in amino acids: CASSLAHVTEAFF. CDR3 nucleotide sequence: TGCGCCAGCAGCTTGGCCCACGTCACTGAAGCTTTCTTT.

In this sample, this clone is medium-sized. This sequence joins TRBV5-1 and TRBJ2-7, with D perhaps matching TRBD1 (6 bases). This CDR3 is built from 14 residues. Germline assignment: CDR1 SGHRS and CDR2 YFSETQ. V was shortened by 0 bases and J by 2 bases, with 9 bases between the two germline ends. The DNA of the CDR3 is TGCGCCAGCAGCTTGGTGACAGGTCCCTACGAGCAGTACTTC. It yields the protein CASSLVTGPYEQYF.

With respect to this clone: One junction end does not reproduce the germline sequence, and a read error may be involved. The chain is built from TRBV7-9 and TRBJ2-3; D might be TRBD1 (5 bases). The CDR3 is made up of 13 amino acids. Germline V CDR1 and CDR2: SEHNR, FQNEAQ (reference sequence). CDR3: CATSFYRSDTQYF. DNA of the CDR3: TGTGCCACCAGCTTTTACAGGTCGGATACGCAGTATTTT.

This clone rates as medium-sized (0.01 to 0.1%). The chain recombines TRBV19 with TRBJ1-2; unclear D gene. Germline V gene sequence: CDR1 LNHDA, CDR2 SQIVND (reference sequence). The CDR3 loop spans 14 amino acids. V dropped 3 bases and J dropped 4 bases, with 12 bases sitting between them. This CDR3 is CASSIGGSVYGYTF. DNA of the CDR3: TGTGCCAGTAGTATCGGCGGGTCAGTCTATGGCTACACCTTC.

This clone has just a few counts. V usage is TRBV5-1 and J usage is TRBJ1-2; no firm D call. V lost 3 bases and J 1 base, leaving 7 bases between the germline ends. The CDR3 spans 13 residues. Per germline, CDR1 SGHRS and CDR2 YFSETQ. The CDR3 DNA follows: TGCGCCAGCAGCTCGGACTTTAACTATGGCTACACCTTC. As protein: CASSSDFNYGYTF.